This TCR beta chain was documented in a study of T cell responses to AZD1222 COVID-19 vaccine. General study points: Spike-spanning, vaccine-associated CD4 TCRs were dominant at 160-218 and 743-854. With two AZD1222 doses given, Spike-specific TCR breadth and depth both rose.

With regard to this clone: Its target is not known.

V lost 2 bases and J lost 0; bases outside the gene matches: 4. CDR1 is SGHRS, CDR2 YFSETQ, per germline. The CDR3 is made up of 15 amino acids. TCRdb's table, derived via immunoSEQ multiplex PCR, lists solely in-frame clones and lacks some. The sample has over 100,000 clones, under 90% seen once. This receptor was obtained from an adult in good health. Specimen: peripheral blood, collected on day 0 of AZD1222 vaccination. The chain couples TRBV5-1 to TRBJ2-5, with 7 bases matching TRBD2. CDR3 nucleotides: TGCGCCAGCAGCTTAACACGGGGGGACCAAGAGACCCAGTACTTC. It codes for CASSLTRGDQETQYF.